Listed below are T cell receptor beta chains from one sample, sequenced in a study of vaccination and CD4 T cells after COVID-19. Their recognized antigens are unknown. TCRdb reprocessed the PCR reads via MiXCR and lists one record per CDR3 protein. The sample yields over 14,000 distinct CDR3 sequences, 29% seen once. The sequencing here drew on CD4+ T cells from blood, cultured in vitro, taken before SARS-CoV-2 vaccination. The receptor source for this set is a human donor who received a COVID-19 vaccine. Each CDR3 is given with its conserved first and last residue. The D gene is left open where the match is weak. Not every row has a clone size; where given, it reads once, few, many or a size class.

d_call j_call v_call clone_size cdr3_aa cdr3_nt
TRBD2 TRBJ2-5 TRBV7-3 few CASSRGRGQETQYF TGTGCCAGCAGCCGAGGGCGGGGGCAAGAGACCCAGTACTTC
. TRBJ2-5 TRBV2 few CASSVGETQYF TGTGCCAGCAGTGTGGGGGAGACCCAGTACTTC
. TRBJ1-3 TRBV7-9 few CASSIEGGVGNTIYF TGTGCCAGCAGCATAGAAGGGGGGGTTGGAAACACCATATATTTT
. TRBJ2-5 TRBV9 . CASSRTSQETQYF TGTGCCAGCAGCCGTACTAGTCAAGAGACCCAGTACTTC
. TRBJ1-5 TRBV19 few CASSRRQANQPQHF TGTGCCAGTAGTAGGCGACAGGCAAATCAGCCCCAGCATTTT
TRBD2 TRBJ2-3 TRBV5-1 few CASSYKFGLGTDTQYF TGCGCCAGCAGCTACAAATTTGGACTAGGCACAGATACGCAGTATTTT
. TRBJ2-5 TRBV20-1 . CSAPTSAVETQYF TGCAGTGCCCCGACCTCGGCTGTGGAGACCCAGTACTTC
TRBD1 TRBJ1-2 TRBV24-1 few CATSDRDRGTRGYTF TGTGCCACCAGTGATAGGGACAGGGGAACTCGGGGCTACACCTTC
. TRBJ1-2 TRBV6-1 . CASSPRSRGRRYGYTF TGTGCCAGCAGCCCCCGGAGCAGGGGCCGGCGCTATGGCTACACCTTC
. TRBJ1-1 TRBV24-1 few CATSDLHRVGNTEAFF TGTGCCACCAGTGATTTGCACAGGGTGGGGAACACTGAAGCTTTCTTT
TRBD1 TRBJ1-3 TRBV19 . CASSISFGQGVGSGNTIYF TGTGCCAGTAGTATCAGTTTCGGACAGGGGGTTGGCTCTGGAAACACCATATATTTT
. TRBJ1-5 TRBV7-9 few CASSLVVGTYDSNQPQHF TGTGCCAGCAGCTTAGTGGTAGGGACCTATGATAGCAATCAGCCCCAGCATTTT
. TRBJ2-7 TRBV14 . CASSQGVEQYF TGTGCCAGCAGCCAAGGCGTCGAGCAGTACTTC
. TRBJ1-3 TRBV7-8 . CASSSPGLGLAGNTIYF TGTGCCAGCAGCTCCCCGGGGCTGGGACTTGCTGGAAACACCATATATTTT
TRBD1 TRBJ1-5 TRBV5-5 . CASSLWLGGSNQPQHF TGTGCCAGCAGCTTGTGGTTAGGGGGCAGCAATCAGCCCCAGCATTTT
. TRBJ1-2 TRBV2 few CASRQGRVNYGYTF TGTGCCAGCAGGCAAGGACGGGTTAACTATGGCTACACCTTC
TRBD1 TRBJ2-4 TRBV28 . CASSFSGGWAMGKNIQYF TGTGCCAGCAGTTTTTCAGGGGGTTGGGCAATGGGCAAAAACATTCAGTACTTC
TRBD1 TRBJ1-2 TRBV5-1 few CASSPGTGGDYGYTF TGCGCCAGCAGCCCGGGGACAGGAGGGGACTATGGCTACACCTTC
. TRBJ2-7 TRBV11-2 . CASSSDPPGVKCEQYF TGTGCCAGCAGCTCCGATCCCCCCGGGGTAAAATGCGAGCAGTACTTC
. TRBJ2-7 TRBV19 . CASSTQGLGEQYF TGTGCCAGTAGTACACAGGGCTTGGGCGAGCAGTACTTC
. TRBJ2-7 TRBV21-1 few CASSKEPGGPYEQYF TGTGCCAGCAGCAAAGAGCCAGGGGGGCCCTACGAGCAGTACTTC
TRBD2 TRBJ2-3 TRBV2 . CASLLAGADTQYF TGTGCCAGCCTCCTAGCGGGGGCAGATACGCAGTATTTT
TRBD1 TRBJ1-2 TRBV11-2 . CASSSIRTGTNYGYTF TGTGCCAGCAGCTCGATACGGACAGGGACCAATTATGGCTACACCTTC
TRBD1 TRBJ1-5 TRBV6-1 few CASNVPRGNRGSNQPQHF TGTGCCAGCAACGTCCCCAGGGGGAATCGTGGAAGCAATCAGCCCCAGCATTTT
. TRBJ2-6 TRBV20-1 few CSASPGSGANVLTF TGCAGTGCTAGTCCGGGGTCTGGGGCCAACGTCCTGACTTTC
. TRBJ1-2 TRBV10-1 . CASSEDPGERGYTF TGCGCCAGCAGTGAGGATCCAGGTGAGAGGGGCTACACCTTC
. TRBJ2-7 TRBV5-4 . CASSPMGRDSHEQYF TGTGCCAGCAGTCCTATGGGAAGGGACTCCCACGAGCAGTACTTC
. TRBJ1-2 TRBV2 few CASSEMTGAEGYTF TGTGCCAGCAGTGAAATGACGGGGGCGGAAGGCTACACCTTC
TRBD2 TRBJ2-7 TRBV7-3 . CASSPRRVAGGPIYEQYF TGTGCCAGCAGCCCCCGGAGGGTAGCGGGGGGGCCGATCTACGAGCAGTACTTC
TRBD2 TRBJ2-7 TRBV7-9 . CASSFSTSLSTEQYF TGTGCCAGCAGCTTCTCGACTAGCTTGTCGACCGAGCAGTACTTC
. TRBJ1-2 TRBV20-1 medium-sized CSARIGGGYGYTF TGCAGTGCTAGGATCGGAGGGGGCTATGGCTACACCTTC
. TRBJ1-2 TRBV21-1 few CASSNKKGYGYTF TGTGCCAGCAGCAACAAAAAGGGATATGGCTACACCTTC
TRBD2 TRBJ2-1 TRBV6-1 . CATRTSGYNEQFF TGTGCCACCCGGACTAGCGGATACAATGAGCAGTTCTTC
TRBD2 TRBJ2-3 TRBV30 . CAWGLAGGSTDTQYF TGTGCCTGGGGACTAGCGGGGGGAAGCACAGATACGCAGTATTTT
TRBD2 TRBJ2-5 TRBV6-1 . CASSVGSGEGRETQYF TGTGCCAGCAGTGTGGGAAGCGGGGAGGGGCGGGAGACCCAGTACTTC
. TRBJ2-4 TRBV20-1 few CSARLTPAGPQAKNIQYF TGCAGTGCTAGACTTACGCCGGCAGGGCCCCAAGCCAAAAACATTCAGTACTTC
. TRBJ1-5 TRBV2 . CASRLGGTGQPQHF TGTGCCAGCAGGTTAGGGGGGACGGGTCAGCCCCAGCATTTT